This T cell receptor (beta chain) emerged from a study of cytotoxic CD8 clonotypes in ibrutinib-treated CLL. Study conclusions and caveats: Public clonotypes occurred uncommonly; on treatment, they contracted or remained stable. Clonality (at baseline) was higher than in age-matched healthy donors and tracked circulating CD8+ T-cell counts.

Method: immunoSEQ multiplex PCR; TCRdb's copy keeps in-frame clones and lacks some. This sample has 130,000 to 150,000 clones, with 75% to 85% found just once. The V gene's germline CDR1 is SGHVS and CDR2 FNYEAQ. The CDR3 runs 13 residues. J lost 5 bases, V lost 5 bases, and 3 bases had no gene match. For this clone: Antigen unknown.

Sequencing was performed on PBMCs, taken after 12 months of ibrutinib treatment. This sequence was found in a human donor with chronic lymphocytic leukemia. The chain links TRBV7-6 to TRBJ1-2, with TRBD1 matching 9 bases. The CDR3 DNA sequence: TGTGCCAGCAGCGAAGGACAGGGGTATGGCTACACCTTC. Its protein product is CASSEGQGYGYTF.